This T cell receptor beta chain appears in the sequencing data of a study of regulatory T cells in long-lasting Graves disease. Libraries of TCR beta came from iRepertoire HTBI primers plus Arm-PCR of CDR3 regions. TCRdb redid the calling of the multiplex PCR reads with MiXCR, one entry per CDR3 protein. The data show around 400,000 distinct CDR3 sequences, about 15% seen once. CDR3 size: 15 residues. V was clipped by 8 bases and J by 4 bases; unmatched bases: 10. Germline CDR1 reads SGHVS; CDR2 reads FQNEAQ. This clonotype appeared many times. The time point is: newly diagnosed GD, antithyroid drugs for less than 3 months. There was RNA extracted from PBMCs, and the TCR library was made from it. The same sample was also studied in work on T cells in Graves' hyperthyroidism and ophthalmopathy.

The source was peripheral blood mononuclear cells (PBMCs), collected at new diagnosis, from a patient treated with antithyroid drugs. This rearrangement joins TRBV7-8 to TRBJ1-2; 10 bases align to TRBD1. This TCR was recovered from a woman aged 40 to 50 with Graves disease. DNA for the CDR3: TGTGCCAGCGGACCGGGACAGGGGATCCTCTATGGCTACACCTTC. Translating gives CASGPGQGILYGYTF.